The clone carrying this TCR beta chain came up a few times. Its antigen is not known. This CDR3 has 13 residues. V shed 5 bases and J shed 7 bases, with 11 bases lying between them. Germline V gives CDR1 SGHTA, CDR2 FQGNSA. The data stem from a study of T cells after yellow fever vaccination. Looking at the study overall: SMART-Seq v4 Ultra Low Input prepared the low-cell-number fractions. Findings and limits, study-wide: After the booster, about 95% of CD4 and 88% of CD8 primary-response clones were re-detected. Weaker, the secondary response had a peak occurring faster, on day 5 versus 15.

One entry per CDR3 protein results from TCRdb running MiXCR on the 5' RACE reads. This sample has approximately 350,000 distinct CDR3 sequences, with 11% found just once. The clonotype was recovered from a man aged 18 to 29 who received the YFV17D yellow fever vaccine. This chain connects TRBV7-2 to TRBJ2-2, with unresolved D. The sample was PBMCs, taken on the day of the first yellow fever vaccination. CDR3 residues: CASSPLGGGELFF. Here the CDR3 DNA reads TGTGCCAGCAGCCCCCTTGGCGGCGGGGAGCTGTTTTTT.